What follows are 22 T cell receptor beta chains derived from one specimen sequenced in a study of post-analysis software for immune sequencing data. cDNA libraries for TCR beta contained unique molecular identifiers. TCRdb reprocessed the PCR reads via MiXCR and lists one record per CDR3 protein. This table holds roughly 400,000 distinct CDR3 sequences, approximately 37% found once. For these receptors, no antigen is known. Study-wide points: TRBV segments more frequent in patients than in controls numbered several and included TRBV5-6, TRBV5-1 and TRBV20-1.

The sequenced sample consisted of blood. Receptors originate from a girl aged 2 to 9 with multiple sclerosis.

The rearrangement uses TRBV4-3 and TRBJ2-7; the D gene is possibly TRBD2 (6 bases). CDR3 length equals 15 residues. Germline assignment: CDR1 LGHNA and CDR2 YSLEER. V was cut by 3 bases and J by 5 bases, with 17 bases left in between. The CDR3 region is CASSHRTGGKHEQYF. CDR3 coding DNA: TGCGCCAGCAGCCATCGAACTGGGGGGAAGCACGAGCAGTACTTC.

V and J are TRBV15 and TRBJ2-7, with 11 bases lining up with TRBD2. V trimming: 0 bases; J trimming: 5 bases; junction bases outside the gene matches: 3. The V gene's germline CDR1 is LNHNV and CDR2 YYDKDF (reference sequence). The CDR3 consists of 15 residues. The CDR3 protein is CATSRDTSGSDEQYF. The CDR3 DNA follows: TGTGCCACCAGCAGAGATACTAGCGGGAGCGACGAGCAGTACTTC.

This clonotype was picked up a small number of times. A junction boundary mismatches the germline segment, possibly from a read error. J is TRBJ1-2 and V is TRBV28; no clear D gene. The CDR3 loop spans 13 amino acids. Germline V gene data show CDR1 as MDHEN and CDR2 as SYDVKM. CDR3 DNA sequence: TGTGCCGGCAGTTTTGACCGGTCTTATGGCTACACCTTC. Translation: CAGSFDRSYGYTF.

This chain links TRBV5-6 with TRBJ2-7, with D uncertain. The CDR3 runs 13 residues. Germline V CDR1 and CDR2: SGHDT, YYEEEE. Trimming took 2 bases from V and 0 from J, leaving 6 bases between them. The CDR3 nucleotides are TGTGCCAGCAGCTTCGACTTCTCCTACGAGCAGTACTTC. Its protein is CASSFDFSYEQYF.

This clonotype was seen a few times. The rearrangement links TRBV5-1 to TRBJ2-7; no definite D call. The germline V and J ends were trimmed by 4 bases and 9 bases, with 20 bases remaining between them. The CDR3 totals 14 residues. CDR1 and CDR2 (germline): SGHRS, YFSETQ. CDR3 nucleotides: TGCGCCAGCAGCCCTCGTGGCGGAAGCTTGGCGCAGTACTTC. Protein product: CASSPRGGSLAQYF.

This clonotype has a count of ten or more. It may be a read error: a sequence one base away is much more abundant. The chain is built from TRBV5-6 and TRBJ2-5; D could derive from TRBD1 or TRBD2 (5 bases each). The V gene's germline CDR1 is SGHDT and CDR2 YYEEEE. The CDR3 has 13 amino acids. The chain's CDR3 is CVSNGDRQETQYF. The CDR3 region has the DNA TGTGTCAGCAACGGGGACCGCCAAGAGACCCAGTACTTC.

In this sample, this clonotype turned up many times. This chain links TRBV12-3 or TRBV12-4 with TRBJ2-7, with 10 bases that match TRBD1. After removal of 3 bases from V and 2 bases from J, the junction contained 1 base not matched to a gene. CDR3 length: 14 amino acids. In DNA form, the CDR3 reads TGTGCCAGCAGTTTGGGACAGGGGACCTACGAGCAGTACTTC. It yields the protein CASSLGQGTYEQYF.

The chain employs TRBV6-5 and TRBJ2-1; 11 positions agree with TRBD2. The CDR3 extends over 14 amino acids. V dropped 5 bases and J dropped 9; count of bases not matched to a gene: 6. The germline V gene encodes CDR1 MNHEY and CDR2 SVGAGI. Written as DNA, the CDR3 is TGTGCCAGCAGTCAGACTAGCGGGGTCGGTGAGCAGTTCTTC. It specifies CASSQTSGVGEQFF.

This clonotype was counted only a few times. The genes are TRBV7-2 and TRBJ2-1; possible D gene TRBD2, 6 bases. The CDR3 extends over 15 amino acids. Germline CDR1 SGHTA, CDR2 FQGNSA. V was clipped by 1 base and J by 7 bases, with 14 bases between them. The CDR3 sequence is CASSLVARTKNEQFF. CDR3 nucleotide sequence: TGTGCCAGCAGCTTAGTAGCTAGGACTAAGAATGAGCAGTTCTTC.

Comments on this clonotype: The junction departs from germline at one end; a sequencing error may be responsible. The V gene is TRBV10-3, the J gene TRBJ1-2; no clear D gene. This CDR3 spans 14 amino acids. Germline values: CDR1 ENHRY, CDR2 SYGVKD. The CDR3 spells CVISPGDANYGYTF. Here the CDR3 DNA reads TGTGTCATCAGCCCCGGGGATGCCAACTATGGCTACACCTTC.

This clonotype occurred a few times. The J gene is TRBJ1-2, the V gene TRBV28; D is perhaps TRBD1 (6 bases). The V and J ends lost 2 bases and 2 bases respectively, with 9 bases between them. The CDR3 is 14 amino acids. Germline-derived CDR1 and CDR2 are MDHEN and SYDVKM. The CDR3 DNA is TGTGCCAGCAGTTTACTGACAGGAAACTATGGCTACACCTTC. Its protein is CASSLLTGNYGYTF.

This sequence joins TRBV3-1 and TRBJ2-7, with D perhaps given as TRBD1 or TRBD2 (5 bases each). V lost 8 bases and J lost 3, with 11 bases in between. Germline V gene data show CDR1 as LGHDT and CDR2 as YNNKEL (reference sequence). The CDR3 covers 12 residues. CDR3 residues: CASGDGYYEQYF. CDR3 nucleotide sequence: TGTGCCAGCGGGGACGGATACTACGAGCAGTACTTC.

This clonotype has only a few counts. CDR3 coding DNA: TGTGCCAGCAGTCTGGGGCCAAAACCAGTCACAGATACGCAGTATTTT. Translating it yields CASSLGPKPVTDTQYF. The chain joins TRBV12-3 or TRBV12-4 to TRBJ2-3; D might be TRBD1 (5 bases). The CDR3 covers 16 residues. V lost 5 bases to trimming and J lost 2 bases, with 17 bases between them.

The rearrangement joins TRBV29-1 to TRBJ2-3; TRBD1 is a possible D gene (6 bases). In germline, CDR1 is SQVTM, CDR2 ANQGSEA. The CDR3 length is 13 residues. The germline V and J ends were trimmed by 6 bases and 2 bases, with 12 bases remaining between them. Here the CDR3 reads CSVGDRFTDTQYF. Here the CDR3 DNA reads TGCAGCGTGGGAGACAGGTTCACAGATACGCAGTATTTT.

This clonotype was seen repeatedly, ten times or more. The gene calls are TRBV5-8 and TRBJ2-3, with a weak D call TRBD2 (5 bases). Germline values: CDR1 SGHTS, CDR2 YDEGEE. Trimming cost V 0 bases and J 5 bases, with 25 bases left between them. This CDR3 comprises 19 residues. The CDR3 bases are TGTGCCAGCAGCTTGGCGCATTACTCGGGATACTCGCGAGGAGATACGCAGTATTTT. This codes for CASSLAHYSGYSRGDTQYF.

In this sample, this clonotype turned up many times. V is TRBV6-2 or TRBV6-3 and J is TRBJ2-7; D may be TRBD2 (6 bases). The CDR3 length is 14 residues. Germline CDR1 reads MNHEY; CDR2 reads SVGEGT. The germline V and J ends were trimmed by 5 bases and 6 bases, with 17 bases remaining between them. The CDR3 coding sequence is TGTGCCAGCAGTCCCGGGAGTGCTTTCCTCGAGCAGTACTTC. Its protein product is CASSPGSAFLEQYF.

The table lists this clonotype with a few counts. The chain recombines TRBV6-6 with TRBJ2-1, with 9 bases that match TRBD2. The CDR3 runs 16 residues. The ends lost 4 bases at V and 0 bases at J; junction bases unmatched: 4. CDR1 is MNHNY and CDR2 is SVGAGI in the germline V gene (reference sequence). In DNA form, the CDR3 reads TGTGCCAGCAGTTTAAGCGGGAGGAGCTCCTACAATGAGCAGTTCTTC. This sequence encodes CASSLSGRSSYNEQFF.

This chain connects TRBV24-1 to TRBJ2-5; D is undetermined. The J call is doubtful: the DNA matches TRBJ2-7 better. Germline-derived CDR1 and CDR2 are KGHDR and SFDVKD. The CDR3 totals 17 residues. This CDR3 is CATSDARAPYQFYEQYF. The CDR3 DNA reads TGTGCCACCAGTGATGCTCGGGCCCCGTACCAATTCTACGAGCAGTACTTC.

This sequence joins TRBV28 and TRBJ1-5, with no clear D. The CDR3 extends over 15 amino acids. V dropped 7 bases and J dropped 1 base, with 14 bases sitting between them. CDR1 MDHEN and CDR2 SYDVKM come from the germline V gene. The CDR3 region has the DNA TGTGCCAGCACTACCAGGTCTCGGAGCAATCAGCCCCAGCATTTT. This translates into CASTTRSRSNQPQHF. Full variable domain (missing parts from reference TRBV28 and TRBJ1-5): DVKVTQSSRYLVKRTGEKVFLECVQDMDHENMFWYRQDPGLGLRLIYFSYDVKMKEKGDIPEGYSVSREKKERFSLILESASTNQTSMYLCASTTRSRSNQPQHFGDGTRLSIL.

This clonotype has ten or more counts. The rearrangement joins TRBV7-2 to TRBJ2-7; 13 nucleotides align to TRBD2. CDR3 length equals 16 residues. After removal of 5 bases from V and 2 bases from J, the junction contained 6 bases not matched to a gene. Looked up from germline, CDR1 is SGHTA and CDR2 is FQGNSA. For the CDR3, the DNA is TGTGCCAGCAGCCTAACTAGCGGGAGGGGAACCTACGAGCAGTACTTC. Translating it yields CASSLTSGRGTYEQYF.

This clonotype appeared once. A much larger clone differs by one base, so this may be a read error. The gene calls are TRBV29-1 and TRBJ2-4; 10 bases match TRBD2. With the DNA end fitting TRBJ2-7 better, the J assignment may be wrong. The germline CDR1 and CDR2 sequences are SQVTM and ANQGSEA. The CDR3 has 16 amino acids. This CDR3 is CSVGSMLAGVNYEQYF. The DNA for the CDR3 is TGCAGCGTTGGCTCTATGCTAGCGGGAGTTAATTACGAGCAGTACTTC.

The genes are TRBV20-1 and TRBJ2-5; D may match TRBD1 or TRBD2 (5 bases each). The germline CDR1 and CDR2 sequences are DFQATT and SNEGSKA (reference sequence). The CDR3 has 13 residues. Trimming shortened V by 2 bases and J by 2 bases, and 9 bases separated the two germline ends. The CDR3 here is CSARSGPQETQYF. The CDR3 coding sequence is TGCAGTGCTAGATCGGGACCTCAAGAGACCCAGTACTTC.